Listed here are 32 T cell receptor beta chains from one sample, sequenced in a study of human T cells and chemical hapten exposure. TCRdb re-analysed the RACE reads in MiXCR, keeping a single row per CDR3 protein. Counted here are around 350,000 distinct CDR3 sequences, 5.5% occurring once; the ten biggest clones make up around 8.8%. Regarding time point: pre-sensitization, week 0. This sample's treatment: therapeutic diphenylcyclopropenone sensitization with weekly scalp DPC. Sequencing was performed on whole blood, taken in connection with sensitization to the hapten diphenylcyclopropenone (DPC). The receptors shown here come from a young woman with alopecia areata. Some clones in this sample may be carry-over from other donors' samples.

At least ten counts were recorded for this clonotype. V usage is TRBV10-3 and J usage is TRBJ1-1, with TRBD1 as a possible D gene (6 bases). Between the trimmed V and J ends, which lost 3 bases and 0 bases, there was a span of 8 bases. This CDR3 is built from 14 residues. Germline CDR1 and CDR2: ENHRY and SYGVKD. The CDR3 sequence is CAISERGLNTEAFF. In nucleotides, the CDR3 is TGTGCCATCAGTGAAAGGGGGTTGAACACTGAAGCTTTCTTT.

This clonotype was observed many times. A clone one base away is much larger, so this may be a read error. The chain employs TRBV7-9 and TRBJ2-3, with D unresolved. Germline V lookup: CDR1 SEHNR, CDR2 FQNEAQ (reference sequence). V was cut by 6 bases and J by 5 bases, with 6 bases left in between. The CDR3 is 11 amino acids. This CDR3 reads CASSSKDTQYF. CDR3 nucleotide sequence: TGTGCCAGCAGTTCCAAAGATACGCAGTATTTT.

The V call is TRBV4-2, the J call TRBJ1-2; D not resolved. Trimming took 0 bases from V and 4 from J, leaving 12 bases between them. The CDR3 consists of 15 residues. From germline, CDR1 is LGHNA and CDR2 YNFKEQ. This CDR3 reads CASSQDLHNLYGYTF. The CDR3 DNA reads TGTGCCAGCAGCCAAGATCTGCACAACCTCTATGGCTACACCTTC.

The chain joins TRBV6-2 or TRBV6-3 to TRBJ1-1; D call uncertain. CDR3 length equals 14 residues. Germline V gene sequence: CDR1 MNHEY, CDR2 SVGEGT. V was shortened by 6 bases and J by 4 bases, with 15 bases between the two germline ends. In DNA form, the CDR3 reads TGTGCCAGCAGAGAAGATGGGGTGAGCACTGAAGCTTTCTTT. Protein sequence: CASREDGVSTEAFF.

This clonotype was detected ten times or more. The chain links TRBV7-2 to TRBJ2-1, with 8 bases aligning to TRBD2. The CDR3 is 19 amino acids. J lost 4 bases, V lost 5 bases, and 19 bases had no gene match. Looked up from germline, CDR1 is SGHTA and CDR2 is FQGNSA. This chain's CDR3 is CASSGLLSGGTSVYNEQFF. CDR3 coding DNA: TGTGCCAGCAGCGGATTATTAAGCGGGGGCACTAGTGTATACAATGAGCAGTTCTTC.

The chain couples TRBV7-9 to TRBJ2-3; D remains ambiguous. Trimming took off 1 base at V and 3 bases at J, with 5 bases between the two ends. CDR3 length: 13 amino acids. Germline CDR1 and CDR2: SEHNR and FQNEAQ (reference sequence). As DNA, the CDR3 is TGTGCCAGCAGCTTAGTTGTAACAGATACGCAGTATTTT. Translation gives CASSLVVTDTQYF.

This clonotype was counted many times. This chain connects TRBV4-2 to TRBJ2-5, with 9 bases aligning to TRBD2. The germline CDR1 and CDR2 sequences are LGHNA and YNFKEQ. The CDR3 contains 15 residues. V lost 0 bases, J lost 5 bases, and 4 bases stayed unmatched. The CDR3 reads CASSQERGGLETQYF. In nucleotides, the CDR3 is TGTGCCAGCAGCCAAGAGCGGGGGGGCCTTGAGACCCAGTACTTC.

J is TRBJ1-1 and V is TRBV6-2 or TRBV6-3; possible D gene TRBD1, 6 bases. Trimming left V 7 bases short and J 1 base short, with 16 bases between. The CDR3 has 15 amino acids. CDR1 and CDR2 (germline): MNHEY, SVGEGT. Here the CDR3 DNA reads TGTGCCAGCACCCGTGGGGGGGCCTCGAACACTGAAGCTTTCTTT. Translation: CASTRGGASNTEAFF.

This clonotype was counted a single time. This sequence joins TRBV27 and TRBJ1-2, with TRBD1 matching over 8 bases. Losses at the gene ends were 4 bases for V and 9 bases for J; bases not matched to a gene: 10. This CDR3 is 14 amino acids long. The germline CDR1 and CDR2 sequences are MNHEY and SMNVEV (reference sequence). The DNA for the CDR3 is TGTGCCAGCAGTTCAAACCAGGGGGCGTTTCGCTACACCTTC. This encodes CASSSNQGAFRYTF.

Comment on this clonotype: The junction departs from the called germline gene at one end, perhaps through a read error. The V call is TRBV27, the J call TRBJ2-7; the D call may be TRBD1 or TRBD2 (5 bases each). CDR3 length: 14 residues. CDR1 MNHEY and CDR2 SMNVEV come from the germline V gene (reference sequence). This CDR3 is CTSSSQGRDYEQYF. The CDR3 nucleotides are TGTACCAGCAGTTCCCAGGGTCGGGATTACGAGCAGTACTTC.

This clonotype was seen at least ten times. This rearrangement joins TRBV5-1 to TRBJ1-4; D may be TRBD1 (6 bases). Trimming took 4 bases from V and 5 from J, leaving 12 bases between them. CDR1 is SGHRS and CDR2 is YFSETQ in the germline V gene. The CDR3 has 14 residues. This chain's CDR3 is CASSQQGQNEKLFF. The DNA for the CDR3 is TGCGCCAGCAGCCAACAGGGCCAAAATGAAAAACTGTTTTTT.

This clonotype was picked up many times. The chain links TRBV13 to TRBJ2-7; 7 bases are shared with TRBD1. The germline gives CDR1 PRHDT, CDR2 FYEKMQ (reference sequence). Trimming at V came to 5 bases and at J to 4 bases, leaving 8 bases not matched to a gene. The CDR3 contains 14 residues. This CDR3 reads CASSRGQERYEQYF. The CDR3 nucleotides are TGTGCCAGCAGCCGCGGACAGGAGCGGTACGAGCAGTACTTC.

In this sample, this clonotype turned up many times. This chain joins TRBV4-2 and TRBJ2-1; D may be TRBD2 (7 bases). Germline V CDR1 and CDR2: LGHNA, YNFKEQ. The CDR3 totals 17 residues. Deletions cut 0 bases from V and 8 bases from J, with 20 bases between. The CDR3 region has the DNA TGTGCCAGCAGCCAAGAAATGACGGGGGGCCCGGTCGATGAGCAGTTCTTC. Translated, it gives CASSQEMTGGPVDEQFF.

This clonotype was picked up a small number of times. The V gene is TRBV12-3 or TRBV12-4, the J gene TRBJ1-1; 10 bases map to TRBD1. The CDR3 sequence is 15 residues long. V was pared by 5 bases and J by 6 bases, with 9 bases of the junction left unmatched. CDR3 sequence: CASSALDRGLSEAFF. The CDR3 nucleotides read TGTGCCAGCAGTGCCCTTGACAGGGGGCTGTCTGAAGCTTTCTTT.

This clonotype occurred a few times. The V gene is TRBV27, the J gene TRBJ1-6; D perhaps matches TRBD1 (5 bases). The CDR3 is made up of 14 amino acids. V gave up 3 bases and J gave up 10 bases, with 13 bases separating them. The germline CDR1 and CDR2 sequences are MNHEY and SMNVEV (reference sequence). The CDR3 region is CASSFLQGRSPLHF. CDR3 nucleotide sequence: TGTGCCAGCAGTTTCCTGCAGGGTCGGTCACCCCTCCACTTT.

This clonotype was seen a handful of times. The CDR3 sequence: CASSYSYAVGLSGANVLTF. DNA of the CDR3: TGTGCCAGCAGTTACAGCTACGCGGTGGGTCTCTCTGGGGCCAACGTCCTGACTTTC. The gene calls are TRBV6-5 and TRBJ2-6, with no clear D. The V gene's germline CDR1 is MNHEY and CDR2 SVGAGI. The CDR3 contains 19 residues. Trimming cost V 2 bases and J 0 bases, with 17 bases left between them.

The rearrangement links TRBV20-1 to TRBJ2-1; 8 positions match TRBD2. The V segment lost 0 bases and the J segment 4 bases; nucleotides outside the gene matches: 5. CDR3 size: 15 residues. Germline CDR1 DFQATT, CDR2 SNEGSKA (reference sequence). This CDR3 is CSARDQGGGYNEQFF. CDR3 nucleotide sequence: TGCAGTGCTAGAGATCAGGGCGGGGGGTACAATGAGCAGTTCTTC.

The DNA for the CDR3 is TGTGCCAGCAGCTGGGGGACAGGGGGATATGAAAAACTGTTTTTT. As protein: CASSWGTGGYEKLFF. V is TRBV5-6 and J is TRBJ1-4; 11 bases fit TRBD1. Germline V gene lookup returns CDR1 SGHDT and CDR2 YYEEEE. The CDR3 is made up of 15 amino acids. Trimming removed 3 bases from V and 6 bases from J; junction bases left unmatched: 4. Full variable domain (remainder filled in from reference TRBV5-6 and TRBJ1-4): DAGVTQSPTHLIKTRGQQVTLRCSPKSGHDTVSWYQQALGQGPQFIFQYYEEEERQRGNFPDRFSGHQFPNYSSELNVNALLLGDSALYLCASSWGTGGYEKLFFGSGTQLSVL.

This clonotype appeared many times. V is TRBV10-3 and J is TRBJ2-3; D gene ambiguous. The CDR3 runs 15 residues. CDR1 and CDR2 from the germline V gene are ENHRY and SYGVKD. Trimming cost V 0 bases and J 0 bases, with 7 bases left between them. CDR3 region: CAISESKTSTDTQYF. DNA of the CDR3: TGTGCCATCAGTGAGTCTAAAACTAGCACAGATACGCAGTATTTT.

This clonotype turned up a few times. The chain employs TRBV12-3 or TRBV12-4 and TRBJ2-3; D not certain. V lost 5 bases, J lost 6 bases, and 12 bases lay in between. The CDR3 has 13 amino acids. In DNA, the CDR3 is TGTGCCAGCAGTACTACGACTGGGGATACGCAGTATTTT. This encodes CASSTTTGDTQYF.

The genes are TRBV3-1 and TRBJ2-6; the D gene could be TRBD1 or TRBD2 (5 bases each). Trimming pared 2 bases from V and 0 bases from J, leaving 14 bases between. Germline CDR1 LGHDT, CDR2 YNNKEL (reference sequence). The CDR3 is made up of 18 amino acids. The DNA of the CDR3 is TGTGCCAGCAGCCAAAGCAGGGAGAAAGTCTCTGGGGCCAACGTCCTGACTTTC. Protein sequence: CASSQSREKVSGANVLTF.

This clonotype has more than one count but fewer than ten. V is TRBV6-5 and J is TRBJ1-5; D possibly corresponds to TRBD1 (6 bases). The CDR3 length is 13 residues. Germline lookup yields CDR1 MNHEY and CDR2 SVGAGI. V was shortened by 5 bases and J by 7 bases, with 12 bases between the two germline ends. The chain's CDR3 is CASSQGQGQPQHF. DNA of the CDR3: TGTGCCAGCAGTCAGGGGCAGGGGCAGCCCCAGCATTTT.

This clonotype was counted ten times or more. The chain recombines TRBV4-2 with TRBJ2-1, with 8 positions matching TRBD2. The V segment lost 0 bases and the J segment 7 bases; nucleotides outside the gene matches: 2. This CDR3 is 14 amino acids long. Germline CDR1 is LGHNA and CDR2 is YNFKEQ. The CDR3: CASSQEGLANEQFF. The CDR3 bases are TGTGCCAGCAGCCAAGAAGGACTAGCAAATGAGCAGTTCTTC.

Many counts were recorded for this clonotype. The V and J genes are TRBV10-3 and TRBJ2-3; 16 nucleotides agree with TRBD2. The germline V gene encodes CDR1 ENHRY and CDR2 SYGVKD. This CDR3 region has 17 residues. V dropped 11 bases and J dropped 0; count of bases not matched to a gene: 8. The CDR3 spells CAAGTSGGAISTDTQYF. CDR3 coding DNA: TGTGCCGCGGGGACTAGCGGGGGGGCAATAAGCACAGATACGCAGTATTTT.

The sample holds a few counts of this clonotype. The rearrangement joins TRBV5-1 to TRBJ2-5; D perhaps matches TRBD1 (6 bases). This CDR3 has 13 amino acids. V lost 0 bases, J lost 5 bases, and 8 bases lay in between. Germline V CDR1 and CDR2: SGHRS, YFSETQ. The CDR3 DNA reads TGCGCCAGCAGCTTGGACAGGGCGGAGACCCAGTACTTC. Translated, it gives CASSLDRAETQYF.

The chain recombines TRBV12-3 or TRBV12-4 with TRBJ2-1; TRBD1 or TRBD2 may be the D gene (5 bases each). CDR3 length: 15 amino acids. V was pared by 3 bases and J by 6 bases, with 15 bases between. CDR3 in DNA: TGTGCCAGCAGTTTGGGACGACTATACGGCAATGAGCAGTTCTTC. As protein: CASSLGRLYGNEQFF.

This clonotype was observed at least ten times. The rearrangement links TRBV5-1 to TRBJ2-1; no clear D gene. Germline V gene data show CDR1 as SGHRS and CDR2 as YFSETQ. The CDR3 has 13 amino acids. Trimming stripped 2 bases from V and 10 bases from J, with 13 bases between. This CDR3 is CASSFRAPGEQFF. CDR3 sequence (DNA): TGCGCCAGCAGCTTCCGGGCTCCTGGGGAGCAGTTCTTC.

This clonotype occurred once. With a much larger clone just one base away, this may be a read error. The V call is TRBV6-2 or TRBV6-3, the J call TRBJ2-5; possibly TRBD2 for D (5 bases). The germline gives CDR1 MNHEY, CDR2 SVGEGT. This CDR3 has 12 amino acids. The DNA of the CDR3 is TGTGCCACTGGACGGGATCAAGAGACCCAGCACTTC. This translates into CATGRDQETQHF.

The sample holds many counts of this clonotype. At one boundary the junction diverges from the germline segment, which might be a read error. The CDR3, as DNA: TGTGCCAGCAGCTTAGAGGTTCAAGAGACCCAGTACTTC. Translation gives CASSLEVQETQYF. The rearrangement joins TRBV5-1 to TRBJ2-5, with D uncertain. The length of the CDR3 is 13 residues. Germline-derived CDR1 and CDR2 are SGHRS and YFSETQ.

The chain couples TRBV4-3 to TRBJ2-5; unclear D gene. Germline CDR1 LGHNA, CDR2 YSLEER. The CDR3 length is 15 residues. Trimming removed 1 base at V and 0 bases at J, with 9 bases between. CDR3 coding DNA: TGCGCCAGCAGCCAAGGTCCCCAGTACCAAGAGACCCAGTACTTC. As protein: CASSQGPQYQETQYF.

CDR3 DNA sequence: TGTGCCACCAGTGATCCGAAAGTGGCGGGGGGCTCCTACAATGAGCAGTTCTTC. Protein: CATSDPKVAGGSYNEQFF. The chain combines TRBV24-1 with TRBJ2-1, with TRBD2 matching 8 bases. The V segment lost 3 bases and the J segment 0 bases; nucleotides outside the gene matches: 9. The CDR3 is 18 amino acids. Germline loops: CDR1 KGHDR, CDR2 SFDVKD.

This clonotype showed up just a few times. The chain recombines TRBV20-1 with TRBJ2-4; D is undetermined. The CDR3 covers 13 residues. Looked up from germline, CDR1 is DFQATT and CDR2 is SNEGSKA (reference sequence). Trimming removed 6 bases from V and 2 bases from J, with 11 bases in between. In DNA form, the CDR3 reads TGCAGTGCCACTGGGGAAACCAAAAACATTCAGTACTTC. Residues: CSATGETKNIQYF.